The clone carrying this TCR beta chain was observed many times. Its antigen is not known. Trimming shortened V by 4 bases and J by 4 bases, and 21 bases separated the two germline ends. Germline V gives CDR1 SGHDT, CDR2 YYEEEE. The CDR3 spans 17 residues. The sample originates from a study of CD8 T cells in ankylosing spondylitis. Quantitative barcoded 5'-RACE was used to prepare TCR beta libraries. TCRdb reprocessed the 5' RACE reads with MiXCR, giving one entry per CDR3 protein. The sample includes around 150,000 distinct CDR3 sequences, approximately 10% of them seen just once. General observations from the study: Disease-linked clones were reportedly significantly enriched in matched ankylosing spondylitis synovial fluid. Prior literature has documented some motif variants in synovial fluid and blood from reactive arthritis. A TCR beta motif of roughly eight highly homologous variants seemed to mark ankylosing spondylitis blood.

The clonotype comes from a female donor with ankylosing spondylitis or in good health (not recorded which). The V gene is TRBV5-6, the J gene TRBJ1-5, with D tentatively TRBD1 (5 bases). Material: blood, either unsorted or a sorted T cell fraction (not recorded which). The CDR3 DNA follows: TGTGCCAGCAGCCATTGGCGACCGGGGCAGATTAATCAGCCCCAGCATTTT. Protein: CASSHWRPGQINQPQHF.